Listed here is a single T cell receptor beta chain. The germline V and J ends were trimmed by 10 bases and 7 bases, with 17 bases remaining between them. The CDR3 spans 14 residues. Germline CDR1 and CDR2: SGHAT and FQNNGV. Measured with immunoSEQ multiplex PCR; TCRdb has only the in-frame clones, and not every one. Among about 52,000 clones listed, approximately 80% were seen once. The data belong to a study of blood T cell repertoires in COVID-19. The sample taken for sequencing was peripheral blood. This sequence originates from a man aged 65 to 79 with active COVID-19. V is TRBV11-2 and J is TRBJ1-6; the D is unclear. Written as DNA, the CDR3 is TGTGCCATTTCCCCAGGAGGCCACAATTCACCCCTCCACTTT. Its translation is CAISPGGHNSPLHF.